Given below is one T cell receptor (beta chain) in context. Antigen specificity is unknown. TCRdb reprocessed the 5' RACE reads with MiXCR, giving one entry per CDR3 protein. This table has some 190,000 distinct CDR3 sequences, approximately 16% appearing once. CDR1 and CDR2 (germline): KGHSH, LQKENI. V was clipped by 3 bases and J by 2 bases, with 10 bases between them. The CDR3 is 14 residues long. This specimen belongs to a study of T-cell memory formation after mild COVID-19. General study points: Prior to infection, memory already included some responding clones, suggesting cross-reactive memory joined. The main location of contracting CD4+ clones was CM and EM, and that of contracting CD8+ clones was EMRA.

The sequencing sample was made of PBMCs or a T cell subset sorted from them (not recorded which). The sequence came from an adult woman who had mild COVID-19 (a few samples of this study predate the infection). Cell type and time point are not known. This chain links TRBV18 with TRBJ1-1; a weak D match, TRBD1 (6 bases). The CDR3 DNA is TGTGCCAGCTCACCCAACGGGGGCAACACTGAAGCTTTCTTT. This translates into CASSPNGGNTEAFF. The complete variable domain, with remaining parts taken from reference TRBV18 and TRBJ1-1, reads NAGVMQNPRHLVRRRGQEARLRCSPMKGHSHVYWYRQLPEEGLKFMVYLQKENIIDESGMPKERFSAEFPKEGPSILRIQQVVRGDSAAYFCASSPNGGNTEAFFGQGTRLTVV.